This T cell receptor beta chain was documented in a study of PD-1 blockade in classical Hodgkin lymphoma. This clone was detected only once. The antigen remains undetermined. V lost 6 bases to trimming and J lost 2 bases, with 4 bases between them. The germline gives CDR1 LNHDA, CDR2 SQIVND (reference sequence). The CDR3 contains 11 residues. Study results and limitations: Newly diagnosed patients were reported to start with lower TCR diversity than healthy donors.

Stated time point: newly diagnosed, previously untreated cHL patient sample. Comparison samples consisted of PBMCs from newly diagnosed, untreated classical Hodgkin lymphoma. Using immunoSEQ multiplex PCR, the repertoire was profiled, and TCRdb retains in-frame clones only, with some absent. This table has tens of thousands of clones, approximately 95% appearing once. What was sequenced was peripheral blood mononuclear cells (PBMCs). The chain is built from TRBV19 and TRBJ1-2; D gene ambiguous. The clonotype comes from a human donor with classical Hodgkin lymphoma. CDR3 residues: CASRGNYGYTF. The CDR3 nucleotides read TGTGCCAGTAGGGGAAACTATGGCTACACCTTC.